This T cell receptor (beta chain) emerged from a study of T cell responses to AZD1222 COVID-19 vaccine. Whole-study findings and limits: At 160-218 and 743-854, vaccine-associated CD4 TCRs were dominant, and they spanned spike. Reportedly, close to half of spike-specific TCRs are directed against unmutated variant regions. Donors were chiefly white British, with a greater number of females, and clonal diversity was perhaps underestimated. Breadth and depth of Spike-specific TCRs rose after two AZD1222 doses.

Worth noting for this clone: Its antigen is unidentified.

Germline V gives CDR1 MDHEN, CDR2 SYDVKM. V dropped 6 bases and J dropped 4 bases, with 7 bases sitting between them. The CDR3 loop spans 11 amino acids. This table comes from immunoSEQ multiplex PCR, and its TCRdb copy is limited to in-frame clones, with some not included. The sample contains some 180,000 clones, around 88% of which appear only once. The sequencing here drew on peripheral blood, taken on day 0 of AZD1222 vaccination. The origin of this receptor is an adult in good health. The chain has TRBV28 and TRBJ2-7, with D perhaps given as TRBD1 or TRBD2 (5 bases each). This CDR3 reads CASSGAYEQYF. The CDR3 region has the DNA TGTGCCAGCAGCGGGGCATACGAGCAGTACTTC.